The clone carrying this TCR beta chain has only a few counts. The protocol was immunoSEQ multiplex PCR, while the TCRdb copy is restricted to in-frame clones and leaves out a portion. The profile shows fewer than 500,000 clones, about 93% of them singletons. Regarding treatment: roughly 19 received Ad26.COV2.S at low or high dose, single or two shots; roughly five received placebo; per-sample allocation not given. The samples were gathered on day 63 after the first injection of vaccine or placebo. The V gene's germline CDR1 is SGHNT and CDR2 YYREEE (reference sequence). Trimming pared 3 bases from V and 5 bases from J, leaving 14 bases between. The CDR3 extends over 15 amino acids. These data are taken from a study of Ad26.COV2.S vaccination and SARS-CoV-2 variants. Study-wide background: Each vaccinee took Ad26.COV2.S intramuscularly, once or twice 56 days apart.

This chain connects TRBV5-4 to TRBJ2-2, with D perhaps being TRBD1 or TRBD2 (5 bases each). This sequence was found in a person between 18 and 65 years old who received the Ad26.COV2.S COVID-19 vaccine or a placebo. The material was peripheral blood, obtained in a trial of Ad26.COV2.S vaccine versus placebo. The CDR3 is CASSSWGGWTGELFF. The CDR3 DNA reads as TGTGCCAGCAGCTCGTGGGGCGGGTGGACCGGGGAGCTGTTTTTT.